This T cell receptor (beta chain) originates from a study of control samples from healthy donors and cancer patients. This CDR3 is built from 14 residues. Looked up from germline, CDR1 is KGHDR and CDR2 is SFDVKD. The germline V and J ends were trimmed by 4 bases and 6 bases, with 12 bases remaining between them. The protocol was immunoSEQ multiplex PCR, while the TCRdb copy is restricted to in-frame clones and leaves out a portion. The repertoire consists of approximately 160,000 clones, with approximately 94% occurring once and the leading ten covering around 1.3%. This clonotype originated in a young woman in good health. J is TRBJ1-5 and V is TRBV24-1; maybe TRBD1 (6 bases). Source material: blood. CDR3 residues: CATSDPQGSQPQHF. Written as DNA, the CDR3 is TGTGCCACCAGTGACCCCCAGGGGAGTCAGCCCCAGCATTTT.